This TCR beta chain was observed in a study of human T cells and chemical hapten exposure. Across the whole study: Diphenylcyclopropenone, dosed weekly to the scalp, was given to patients throughout the approximately 25-week study. Study results and limitations: Once DPC sensitization occurred, TCRs above 1 in 1000 frequency showed no change.

With regard to this clonotype: Antigen: not known.

TCRdb fed the RACE reads into MiXCR, producing one record per CDR3 protein. The sample consists of tens of thousands of distinct CDR3 sequences, 9.5% to 11% of them appearing once. Noted time point: patch test 2, 6 weeks after DPC sensitization. This sample's treatment: therapeutic diphenylcyclopropenone sensitization with weekly scalp DPC. The clonotype comes from a man aged 40-55 years with alopecia areata. Some clones in this sample may be carry-over from other donors' samples. This sample comprised whole blood, obtained in connection with sensitization to the hapten diphenylcyclopropenone (DPC).

CDR3 nucleotides: TGCAGCGTTGAAGATGCGGGTAGGGGGCACACCGGGGAGCTGTTTTTT. This sequence encodes CSVEDAGRGHTGELFF. The genes are TRBV29-1 and TRBJ2-2, with 7 bases identical to TRBD1. The CDR3 runs to 16 residues. Trimming took 0 bases from V and 3 from J; bases not matched to a gene: 7. The germline gives CDR1 SQVTM, CDR2 ANQGSEA.